Below are 3 T cell receptor beta chains sequenced from a single sample in a study of control samples from healthy donors and cancer patients. Method: immunoSEQ multiplex PCR; TCRdb's copy keeps in-frame clones and lacks some. The sample carries about 170,000 clones, 75% to 95% recorded once. Source material: blood. Receptors originate from a woman between 25 and 40 years old in good health.

This chain links TRBV18 with TRBJ1-4, with 9 bases lining up with TRBD1. Looked up from germline, CDR1 is KGHSH and CDR2 is LQKENI. This CDR3 is built from 14 residues. V gave up 4 bases and J gave up 4 bases; unmatched junction bases: 1. CDR3 in DNA: TGTGCCAGCTCACAGGACAGGGGTAATGAAAAACTGTTTTTT. Translating gives CASSQDRGNEKLFF.

This sequence joins TRBV6-4 and TRBJ2-3; TRBD2 matches 8 bases. J gave up 0 bases and V 6 bases, and 11 bases lay outside the gene matches. This CDR3 has 17 residues. Germline-derived CDR1 and CDR2 are MRHNA and SNTAGT. The CDR3, as DNA: TGTGCCAGCAGCCAATCAACTAGCGGTCCTAGCACAGATACGCAGTATTTT. This translates into CASSQSTSGPSTDTQYF.

The rearrangement uses TRBV27 and TRBJ1-6; no firm D call. CDR1 is MNHEY, CDR2 SMNVEV, per germline (reference sequence). The V end lost 4 bases, the J end lost 7 bases, and 11 bases lay between the germline ends. The CDR3 extends over 14 amino acids. CDR3 sequence reads: CASSSHTWNSPLHF. DNA of the CDR3: TGTGCCAGCAGTTCCCACACTTGGAATTCACCCCTCCACTTT.